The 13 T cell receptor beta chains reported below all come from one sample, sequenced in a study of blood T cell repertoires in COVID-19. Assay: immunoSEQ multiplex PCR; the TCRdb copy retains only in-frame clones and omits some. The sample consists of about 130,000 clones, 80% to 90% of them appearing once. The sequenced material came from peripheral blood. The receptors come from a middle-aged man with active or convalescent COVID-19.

CDR3 amino acids: CASRREGASPTTGELFF. CDR3 nucleotide sequence: TGTGCCAGCAGACGTGAAGGAGCCAGCCCAACCACCGGGGAGCTGTTTTTT. The V gene is TRBV2, the J gene TRBJ2-2; no definite D call. The CDR3 spans 17 residues. Trimming removed 6 bases at V and 4 bases at J, with 21 bases between. Germline assignment: CDR1 SNHLY and CDR2 FYNNEI.

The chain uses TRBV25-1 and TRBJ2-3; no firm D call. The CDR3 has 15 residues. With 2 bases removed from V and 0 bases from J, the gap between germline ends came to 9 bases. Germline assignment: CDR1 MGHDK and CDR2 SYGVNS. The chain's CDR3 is CASSETGVSTDTQYF. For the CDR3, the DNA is TGTGCCAGCAGTGAAACGGGTGTTAGCACAGATACGCAGTATTTT.

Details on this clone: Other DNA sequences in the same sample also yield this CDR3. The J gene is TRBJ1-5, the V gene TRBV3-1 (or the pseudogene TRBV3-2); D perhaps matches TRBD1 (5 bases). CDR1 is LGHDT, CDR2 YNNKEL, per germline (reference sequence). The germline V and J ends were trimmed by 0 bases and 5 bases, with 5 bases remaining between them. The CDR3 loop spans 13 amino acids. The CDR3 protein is CASSQDRDQPQHF. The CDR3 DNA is TGTGCCAGCAGCCAAGACAGGGATCAGCCCCAGCATTTT.

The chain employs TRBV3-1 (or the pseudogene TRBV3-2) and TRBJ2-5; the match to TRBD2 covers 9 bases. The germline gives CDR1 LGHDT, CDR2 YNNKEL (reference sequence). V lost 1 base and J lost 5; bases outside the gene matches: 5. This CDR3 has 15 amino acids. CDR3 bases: TGTGCCAGCAGCCAAGTAGCGGGAGTCCTGGAGACCCAGTACTTC. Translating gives CASSQVAGVLETQYF.

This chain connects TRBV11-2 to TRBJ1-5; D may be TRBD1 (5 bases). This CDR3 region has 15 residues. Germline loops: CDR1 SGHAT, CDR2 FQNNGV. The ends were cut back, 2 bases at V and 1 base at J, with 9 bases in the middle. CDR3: CASSLRPGSNQPQHF. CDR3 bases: TGTGCCAGCAGCTTACGTCCAGGGAGCAATCAGCCCCAGCATTTT.

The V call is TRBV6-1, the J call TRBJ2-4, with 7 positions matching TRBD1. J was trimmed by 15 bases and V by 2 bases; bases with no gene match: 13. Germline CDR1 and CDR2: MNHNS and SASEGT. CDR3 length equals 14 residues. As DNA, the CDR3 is TGTGCCAGCAGTGAATTCCGAGGGGGCTCATCTCCGTACTTC. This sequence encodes CASSEFRGGSSPYF.

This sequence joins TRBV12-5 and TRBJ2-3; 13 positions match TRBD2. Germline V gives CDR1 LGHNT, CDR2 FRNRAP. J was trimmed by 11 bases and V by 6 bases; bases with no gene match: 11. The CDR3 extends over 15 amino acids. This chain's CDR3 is CASGLTSGGRMGQYF. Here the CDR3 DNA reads TGTGCTAGTGGCCTGACTAGCGGGGGGCGCATGGGGCAGTATTTT.

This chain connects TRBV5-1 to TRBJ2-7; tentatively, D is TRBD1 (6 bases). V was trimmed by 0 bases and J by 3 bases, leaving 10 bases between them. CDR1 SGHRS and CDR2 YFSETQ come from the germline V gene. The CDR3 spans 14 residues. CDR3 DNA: TGCGCCAGCAGCTTGGGTCAGGGGATCTACGAGCAGTACTTC. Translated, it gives CASSLGQGIYEQYF.

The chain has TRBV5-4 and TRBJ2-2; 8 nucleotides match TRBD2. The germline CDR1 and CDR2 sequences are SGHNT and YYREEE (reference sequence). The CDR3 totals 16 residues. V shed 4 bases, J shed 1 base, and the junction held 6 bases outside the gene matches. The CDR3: CASSAPAGGNTGELFF. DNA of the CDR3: TGTGCCAGCAGCGCCCCGGCGGGGGGGAACACCGGGGAGCTGTTTTTT.

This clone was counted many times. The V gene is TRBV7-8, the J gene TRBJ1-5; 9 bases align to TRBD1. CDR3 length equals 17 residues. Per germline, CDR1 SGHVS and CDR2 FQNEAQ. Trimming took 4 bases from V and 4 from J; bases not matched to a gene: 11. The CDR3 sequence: CASSSHPRQGGNQPQHF. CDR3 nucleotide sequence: TGTGCCAGCAGCTCACACCCAAGACAGGGGGGGAATCAGCCCCAGCATTTT.

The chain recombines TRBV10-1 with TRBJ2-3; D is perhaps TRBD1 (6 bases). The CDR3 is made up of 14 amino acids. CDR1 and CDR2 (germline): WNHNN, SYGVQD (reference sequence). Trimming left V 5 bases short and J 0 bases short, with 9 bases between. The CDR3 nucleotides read TGCGCCAGCAGTCGACAGGCGAGCACAGATACGCAGTATTTT. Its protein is CASSRQASTDTQYF.

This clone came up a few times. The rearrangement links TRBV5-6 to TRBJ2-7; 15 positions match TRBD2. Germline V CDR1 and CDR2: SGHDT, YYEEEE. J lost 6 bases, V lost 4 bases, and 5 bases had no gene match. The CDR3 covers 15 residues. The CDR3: CASSTGLAGGFEQYF. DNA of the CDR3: TGTGCCAGCAGCACGGGACTAGCGGGGGGTTTCGAGCAGTACTTC.

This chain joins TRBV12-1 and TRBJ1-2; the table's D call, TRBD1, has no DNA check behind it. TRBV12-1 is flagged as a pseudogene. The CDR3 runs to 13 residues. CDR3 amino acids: CASSPGHGYGYTF. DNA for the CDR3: TGTGCCAGCAGCCCGGGACACGGGTATGGCTACACCTTC.